The T cell receptor beta chain described here comes from a study of T cells after yellow fever vaccination. Findings and caveats of the study: Some clonotypes were seen in both the CD4 and the CD8 compartments. These made up a small share and likely arose from convergent recombination.

In regard to this clonotype: The antigen is unknown.

Per the germline V gene, CDR1 is SGHAT and CDR2 is FQNNGV. V shed 3 bases and J shed 2 bases, with 9 bases lying between them. CDR3 size: 14 residues. TCRdb reprocessed the 5' RACE reads with MiXCR, giving one entry per CDR3 protein. The sample contains about 130,000 distinct CDR3 sequences, 5% to 7.5% of which appear only once. Source: CD4+ T cells sorted from PBMCs, taken 10 days after the yellow fever booster vaccination. The receptor was derived from a young man who received the YFV17D yellow fever vaccine. V and J are TRBV11-2 and TRBJ2-3; D not resolved. The CDR3 here is CASSLGRHTDTQYF. DNA for the CDR3: TGTGCCAGCAGCTTGGGCAGGCACACAGATACGCAGTATTTT.